This T cell receptor beta chain was captured by sequencing in a study of blood T cell repertoires in COVID-19 (dated by TCRdb to 2020 to 2021). Turning to the overall study: Collaborator samples came from the United States, Italy and Spain and covered acute and convalescent phases of COVID-19. The prospective study material was composed of cDNA or gDNA derived from T cells, B-cell-depleted T cells, or PBMCs. Deeply sampled blood TCRbeta repertoires from subjects exposed to, actively infected with, or recovered from COVID-19 were included in the dataset. A freely available public database, intended as a resource for researchers studying the immune response to SARS-CoV-2, is where the repertoires were released. The samples were drawn from the first 160 participants of the ongoing ImmuneRACE study and from 950 to 1,500 subjects provided by 6 global collaborators. The sample metadata nearly always contained a de-identified subject ID, COVID-19 status, age in years and sex. Where HLA class I and class II types were available, the types were taken from metadata supplied by the sample provider, not from assay-based typing.

Per the germline V gene, SNHLY is the CDR1 and FYNNEI is the CDR2. CDR3 length: 14 amino acids, cysteine to phenylalanine. The DNA shown is the 42-base CDR3, in frame from base 1. From V the trimming removes 7 bases and from J it removes 6 bases, while the gene matches leave 7 bases of the junction unaccounted for. To note about this clone: The target of this receptor is not known. Base qualities are missing; no much larger clone stands one base away.

At one collaborating source in Seattle, patients were enrolled during active infection and were followed longitudinally through the course of disease. Whole blood was collected in K2EDTA tubes by collaborating institutions according to the institutions' own protocols. For TCRbeta analysis, collaborators shipped samples as frozen whole blood, isolated PBMCs, or DNA extracted from either of those sample types. The immunoSEQ Assay, a bias-controlled multiplex PCR, was used to amplify TCRbeta CDR3 regions from genomic DNA. Per the original workflow: Nucleated cell counts per sample were estimated from amplification of reference gene primers within the assay. To quantify the absolute abundance of each unique TCRbeta CDR3 rearrangement, sequence reads were collapsed and filtered. Productive Simpson clonality was computed per sample as the square root of Simpson's diversity index over productive rearrangements. This is the immuneACCESS table as TCRdb keeps it, with only in-frame sequences that have V and J called. A part of the clones is gone; compared with another copy, unresolved V genes explain less than half, and the rest is unexplained. V and J calls and clone size are copied from that table; D and trimming were computed from the DNA. For this sample the table gives 200,000 to 250,000 clones, of which roughly 85% were detected only once. Clones ranked in the top ten supply approximately 2.3% of the sample.

Overall study results and their limits: The amount of clinical and demographic metadata varied by source and participant and was provided uncurated.

Material for sequencing was peripheral blood. Here the chain combines TRBV2 and TRBJ1-5, and 9 junctional nucleotides match TRBD1. The TCR was taken from a woman aged 70-85 years with COVID-19, enrolled during active disease. The nucleotide sequence is given as TGTGCCAGCACTTTAGGACAGGGGTTTCAGCCCCAGCATTTT. Its protein is CASTLGQGFQPQHF.